This T cell receptor (beta chain) was sequenced during a study of T cells in Graves' hyperthyroidism and ophthalmopathy (dated by TCRdb to 2018 to 2020). Regarding the research as a whole: Peripheral blood samples were taken at initial diagnosis, before any treatment was given. A discovery cohort of 95 to 100 patients, roughly 43 with Graves' ophthalmopathy and under 60 with stable Graves' hyperthyroidism, was used to find distinguishing TCR V-J signatures. Prospective prediction of ophthalmopathy was tested in an independent validation cohort of under 20 hyperthyroidism patients and 15 to 17 patients who later progressed to ophthalmopathy. The roughly 90 discovery patients were divided at random into training and test sets in a 7:3 ratio. The study also compared thyroid tissue and blood T-cell repertoires from a handful of Graves' hyperthyroidism patients. Following sampling, methimazole starting at 30 mg daily was given to hyperthyroidism patients, and high-dose intravenous methylprednisolone was given to ophthalmopathy patients. The paper reports TCR Vbeta CDR3 sequencing of 140 or so peripheral blood samples: approximately 43 ophthalmopathy, roughly 80 hyperthyroidism and approximately 17 progressor patients. Findings and caveats that apply to the study as a whole: Blood samples also contained most of the expanded thyroid clonotypes (frequency above 0.001), which suggests that blood repertoires may reflect thyroid immune responses. Sample size was not statistically predetermined, and blinding of investigators to group allocation was not performed. In validation, progression to ophthalmopathy was predicted by the model with nearly 71% sensitivity and 72% to 85% specificity, a median of approximately 6.5 months before onset. In cross-validation, a model built on a 13 V-J signature told ophthalmopathy apart from stable hyperthyroidism with about 90% sensitivity and roughly 81% specificity, and in testing the same model reached 80%/75%.

With respect to this clonotype: Its target antigen remains unknown. Base qualities are not provided; no much larger clone lies one nucleotide away.

Taken from cysteine to phenylalanine, the CDR3 has 14 residues. The kept DNA is CDR3 alone, 42 bases in frame from the first base. CDR1 and CDR2 were assigned from the germline V gene (reference sequence) as LGHDT and YNNKEL. Trimming costs V 4 bases and J 4 bases, and their ends lie 11 bases apart. Hyperthyroidism patients were newly diagnosed, had a disease duration of under 2 months, and were aged 18 to 65 years. Exclusion was applied to patients with uncontrolled infections, other autoimmune diseases, pregnancy or lactation. Diagnoses were established on the basis of clinical symptoms, serum thyroxine and TRAb, thyroid ultrasound, and orbital computed tomography. For progressor patients, blood was drawn at the first diagnosis of hyperthyroidism, before any ophthalmopathy symptoms had appeared. PBMCs were separated from 10 ml of fresh peripheral blood using Ficoll-Paque density gradient centrifugation. Progressor patients were first diagnosed with Graves' hyperthyroidism and then developed ophthalmopathy during follow-up. Trizol reagent was used to extract total RNA, and RNA quality was then checked on an Agilent 2100 Bioanalyzer.

The TCR beta CDR3 regions were amplified from the RNA transcripts. The first round of RT-PCR for the TCR CDR3 was performed with the HTBI primer set and the Qiagen OneStep RT-PCR kit. The libraries were constructed in a second round of multiplex PCR and then size-selected and purified. Sequencing of the libraries was done on an Illumina HiSeq2000 using paired-end 100 bp reads. The published analysis was carried out like this. Raw data were processed with SOAPnuke, discarding reads with adapters, uncalled bases, mean Phred below 15, or no exact constant-primer or identifier match. COPE v1.2.5 was used to merge high-quality paired reads, and clonotypes were defined as unique nucleotide sequences. MiTCR v1.1 was used to align the clonotypes against IMGT TRBV, TRBD and TRBJ reference segments. The analysis included only V-J combinations with a frequency above 0.0001, which together covered about 99% of the repertoires. A TCS score was defined as the ratio between F50 (clonal expansion) and ExV (chaos), using BLOSUM62-based TCRdist between CDR3 peptides within each V-J. Welch's t-statistics and random forest reduced just over 500 V-J features to 13, which were used in a naive Bayes classifier (R e1071). The public reads were quality trimmed at Q25 with fastp and then assembled into clones with MiXCR by TCRdb, keeping productive beta chains. For every CDR3 protein sequence, its rows merge into one entry that carries the most common genes and DNA. The V and J calls reflect TCRdb's pipeline rather than the authors' work. Within this sample are about 290,000 distinct CDR3 sequences, with about an eighth of them counted one time only. Almost 8% of the sample rests with the top ten.

The TCR sequence derives from a woman aged 25 to 39 with Graves' hyperthyroidism that later progressed to Graves' ophthalmopathy. The chain employs TRBV3-1 and TRBJ2-4; the D gene is perhaps TRBD1, from 6 matching bases. The sample taken for sequencing was blood. The DNA is as follows: TGTGCCAGCAGCCTCGGACAGAGTAAAAACATTCAGTACTTC. It is translated as CASSLGQSKNIQYF.